Listed below are T cell receptor beta chains from one sample, sequenced in a study of siplizumab effects on memory and regulatory T cells. Sequencing used immunoSEQ multiplex PCR; TCRdb keeps in-frame clones, though not all of them. The sample shows 56,000 or so clones, over 95% of them seen only once. Sample: naive CD8+ T cells sorted from blood. Every receptor here comes from a human donor in good health. Each CDR3 is given with its conserved first and last residue. The D gene is left open where the match is weak. Part of the rows lack a size; the others show once, few, many or a class for expanded clones.

v_gene	abundance	j_gene	d_gene	CDR3nt	CDR3aa
TRBV12-5	.	TRBJ2-4	.	TGTGCTAGTGGTTTGGCAGTTATGCGAAACATTCAGTACTTC	CASGLAVMRNIQYF
TRBV15	once	TRBJ1-1	.	TGTGCCACCAGGGATCGGGCTGAAGCTTTCTTT	CATRDRAEAFF
TRBV9	.	TRBJ1-4	TRBD1	TGTGCCAGCAGTATAGGCCGGGACAGGGGCCCTAATGAAAAACTGTTTTTT	CASSIGRDRGPNEKLFF
TRBV4-2	.	TRBJ2-1	.	TGTGCCAGCAGCCAAGAGGTTTCGGGAACTGAGCAGTTCTTC	CASSQEVSGTEQFF
TRBV2	.	TRBJ2-2	.	TGTGCCAGCACAGGGACCGGGGAGCTGTTTTTT	CASTGTGELFF
TRBV5-1	.	TRBJ2-7	.	TGCGCCAGCAGCCCGGGGGACTTCTCCTACGAGCAGTACTTC	CASSPGDFSYEQYF
TRBV27	.	TRBJ1-4	.	TGTGCCAGCAGTTTAAATATATTGACAGCAACTAATGAAAAACTGTTTTTT	CASSLNILTATNEKLFF
TRBV7-9	.	TRBJ2-7	TRBD1	TGTGCCAGCAGCTTTGACAGGGGGAACTACGAGCAGTACTTC	CASSFDRGNYEQYF
TRBV4-1	.	TRBJ1-4	.	TGCGCCAGCAGCCAAGATCTTCTCGGGGCAGGACCTAATGAAAAACTGTTTTTT	CASSQDLLGAGPNEKLFF
TRBV4-1	once	TRBJ1-5	TRBD1	TGCGCCAGCAGCCACGGACAGGGGGCAGGAGATCAGCCCCAGCATTTT	CASSHGQGAGDQPQHF
TRBV5-1	.	TRBJ1-1	.	TGCGCCAGCAGCATACAGGGTAGCGACACTGAAGCTTTCTTT	CASSIQGSDTEAFF
TRBV6-5	.	TRBJ2-3	TRBD2	TGTGCCAGCAGTTACATAGCGGGAGTAGATACGCAGTATTTT	CASSYIAGVDTQYF
TRBV27	.	TRBJ1-2	.	TGTGCCAGCAGTTTCTGGGTCAACAATGGCTACACCTTC	CASSFWVNNGYTF
TRBV27	once	TRBJ2-5	TRBD2	TGTGCCAGCAGTCACAGGTTAAGGGGAGGGGAGACCCAGTACTTC	CASSHRLRGGETQYF
TRBV7-3	.	TRBJ2-7	.	TGTGCCTCCTCAGTCACAAGCTCCTACGAGCAGTACTTC	CASSVTSSYEQYF
TRBV30	.	TRBJ2-3	TRBD2	TGTGCCTGGAGCCAAGGACTAGCGGGAGTGGATACGCAGTATTTT	CAWSQGLAGVDTQYF
TRBV6-6	.	TRBJ2-7	TRBD1	TGTGCCAGCAGTTACTGGGACAGGGTGGACGAGCAGTACTTC	CASSYWDRVDEQYF
TRBV11-1	.	TRBJ1-2	.	TGTGCCAGCAGCAACAGGGAAAACTATGGCTACACCTTC	CASSNRENYGYTF
TRBV7-3	.	TRBJ2-2	TRBD2	TGTGCCAGCAGCTTCGGGCGGGAGGTCGGCGGGGAGCTGTTTTTT	CASSFGREVGGELFF
TRBV9	.	TRBJ2-3	TRBD2	TGTGCCAGCAGCGTAAGTAGCGGGTACACAGATACGCAGTATTTT	CASSVSSGYTDTQYF
TRBV21-1	.	TRBJ1-5	.	TGTGCCAGCAGCAAAGGGAAACAGGGGCCCACTCCTATCCAGCCCCAGCATTTT	CASSKGKQGPTPIQPQHF
TRBV10-3	.	TRBJ2-7	.	TGTGCCATCAGTGAGTTTCAGGGGGGTGGAACCTACGAGCAGTACTTC	CAISEFQGGGTYEQYF
TRBV7-6	.	TRBJ2-7	TRBD1	TGTGCCAGCAGCCACCGGGACAGGGTAGGCGAGCAGTACTTC	CASSHRDRVGEQYF
TRBV2	.	TRBJ1-1	.	TGTGCCAGCACTCTGAACACTGAAGCTTTCTTT	CASTLNTEAFF
TRBV28	.	TRBJ2-7	.	TGTGCCAGCAGTTTACGTGGGAGCTGGTACGAGCAGTACTTC	CASSLRGSWYEQYF
TRBV28	.	TRBJ2-7	.	TGTGCCAGCAGTTTACCGTATCCAGGGGAGGGCGAGCAGTACTTC	CASSLPYPGEGEQYF
TRBV28	once	TRBJ1-5	.	TGTGCCAGTGCACAGGGAGGGGGGGATCAGCCCCAGCATTTT	CASAQGGGDQPQHF
TRBV4-1	.	TRBJ2-3	.	TGCGCCAGCAGCCAAGTATCGAGCACAGATACGCAGTATTTT	CASSQVSSTDTQYF
TRBV28	.	TRBJ2-3	.	TGTGCCAGCAGCCCTGGTGGGGGGCGTGACACAGATACGCAGTATTTT	CASSPGGGRDTDTQYF
TRBV6-5	.	TRBJ1-4	.	TGTGCCAGCAGTTACGGTGGGGCTAATGAAAAACTGTTTTTT	CASSYGGANEKLFF
TRBV7-9	.	TRBJ2-1	.	TGTGCCAGCAGCTTAGCCGCTAATGAGCAGTTCTTC	CASSLAANEQFF
TRBV6-1	.	TRBJ2-3	TRBD2	TGTGCCAGCAGTGAATTTGCGGGAGTTGTCACAGATACGCAGTATTTT	CASSEFAGVVTDTQYF
TRBV7-3	.	TRBJ2-3	TRBD2	TGTGCCAGCAGCTTAACGGGACTAGCGGGAGGAATGGATACGCAGTATTTT	CASSLTGLAGGMDTQYF
TRBV2	once	TRBJ1-3	.	TGTGCCAGCAGGATCGGGACAATGGATGGAAACACCATATATTTT	CASRIGTMDGNTIYF
TRBV5-1	.	TRBJ1-1	TRBD1	TGCGCCAGCAGCTTGACAGGGGGCGCGAACACTGAAGCTTTCTTT	CASSLTGGANTEAFF
TRBV7-8	.	TRBJ2-1	.	TGTGCCAGCAGCCCACCCGAGACCCCGGATAATGAGCAGTTCTTC	CASSPPETPDNEQFF
TRBV29-1	.	TRBJ1-1	.	TGCAGCGCCGGGGACCTCGGGGCTGAAGCTTTCTTT	CSAGDLGAEAFF
TRBV19	.	TRBJ2-1	.	TGTGCCAGTAGTTCGGCAGGAGATACTTACGATGAGCAGTTCTTC	CASSSAGDTYDEQFF
TRBV5-8	.	TRBJ1-5	.	TGTGCCAGCAGCTTGTCTGATCAGCCCCAGCATTTT	CASSLSDQPQHF
TRBV9	.	TRBJ2-3	.	TGTGCCAGCAGCGCGACAGGTTCGTCAGATACGCAGTATTTT	CASSATGSSDTQYF
TRBV7-6	.	TRBJ2-7	TRBD2	TGTGCCAGCAGCACATCGACTAGCGGGAGTTACGAGCAGTACTTC	CASSTSTSGSYEQYF
TRBV7-9	.	TRBJ1-1	.	TGTGCCAGCAGCCCCCTGCCGGGAGGGGTGAGCACTGAAGCTTTCTTT	CASSPLPGGVSTEAFF
TRBV4-1	.	TRBJ1-4	.	TGCGCCAGCAGCCAAGAGGGCCAGATTAATGAAAAACTGTTTTTT	CASSQEGQINEKLFF
TRBV19	.	TRBJ2-2	TRBD1	TGTGCCAGTAGTATAGATCAGTGGACAGGAGGAACCACCGGGGAGCTGTTTTTT	CASSIDQWTGGTTGELFF
TRBV4-3	.	TRBJ2-7	TRBD2	TGCGCCAGCAGCCCGGGACTAACCTACGAGCAGTACTTC	CASSPGLTYEQYF
TRBV6-4	.	TRBJ1-1	.	TGTGCCAGCAGTGATGGGCACGACACTGAAGCTTTCTTT	CASSDGHDTEAFF
TRBV10-3	.	TRBJ2-7	.	TGTGCCATCAGGCCTGACGACGAATCCTACGAGCAGTACTTC	CAIRPDDESYEQYF
TRBV10-3	.	TRBJ2-2	TRBD2	TGTGCCATCAGTGGGCTAGCGGAGAACACCGGGGAGCTGTTTTTT	CAISGLAENTGELFF
TRBV29-1	.	TRBJ2-7	TRBD2	TGCAGCGCGACTAGCGGGTACGAGCAGTACTTC	CSATSGYEQYF
TRBV2	.	TRBJ2-2	.	TGTGCCACTCTGGGCAGGGACACCGGGGAGCTGTTTTTT	CATLGRDTGELFF
TRBV28	once	TRBJ2-3	TRBD2	TGTGCCAGCAGGTCCGGGGCTAGCGGGTCCCGCACAGATACGCAGTATTTT	CASRSGASGSRTDTQYF
TRBV27	.	TRBJ2-7	TRBD1	TGTGCCAGCAGTTTACAAGGCGCAGGGGGCACCTACGAGCAGTACTTC	CASSLQGAGGTYEQYF
TRBV19	.	TRBJ2-7	TRBD1	TGTGCCAGTAGTATTTCGAGGGGGCTGGCCTACGAGCAGTACTTC	CASSISRGLAYEQYF
TRBV27	.	TRBJ2-7	.	TGTGCCAGCAGTTTATCAGAGACCTACGAGCAGTACTTC	CASSLSETYEQYF
TRBV29-1	.	TRBJ2-7	TRBD2	TGCAGCGCCTTGGGACTAGCGGGACACGAGCAGTACTTC	CSALGLAGHEQYF
TRBV12-5	.	TRBJ1-1	.	TGTGCTAGTGCCGACGGTGGGGTGAACACTGAAGCTTTCTTT	CASADGGVNTEAFF
TRBV7-9	.	TRBJ2-1	TRBD2	TGTGCCAGCAGCTTAGCCCAGCGGGGCCTCAATGAGCAGTTCTTC	CASSLAQRGLNEQFF
TRBV27	.	TRBJ1-5	.	TGTGCCAGCAGTACGGGCCGCAATCAGCCCCAGCATTTT	CASSTGRNQPQHF
TRBV19	.	TRBJ2-3	TRBD2	TGTGCCAGTAGTTCGTGGACTAGCGGGTATAGCACAGATACGCAGTATTTT	CASSSWTSGYSTDTQYF
TRBV30	.	TRBJ2-7	.	TGTGCCTGGGACAGAAGCTCCTACGAGCAGTACTTC	CAWDRSSYEQYF